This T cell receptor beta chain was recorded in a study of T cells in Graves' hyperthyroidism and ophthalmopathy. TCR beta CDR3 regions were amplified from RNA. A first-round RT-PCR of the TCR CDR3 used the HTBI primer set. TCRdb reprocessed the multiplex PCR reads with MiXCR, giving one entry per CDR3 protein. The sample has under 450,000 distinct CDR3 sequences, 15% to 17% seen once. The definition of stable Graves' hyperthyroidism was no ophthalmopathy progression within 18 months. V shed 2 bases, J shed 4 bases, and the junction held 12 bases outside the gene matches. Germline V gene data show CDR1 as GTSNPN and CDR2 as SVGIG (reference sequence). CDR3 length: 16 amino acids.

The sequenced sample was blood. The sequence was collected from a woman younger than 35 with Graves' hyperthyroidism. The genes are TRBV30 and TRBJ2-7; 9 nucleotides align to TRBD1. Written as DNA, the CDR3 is TGTGCCTGGAGTCAGCGAGGACAGGGGAAGGGATACGAGCAGTACTTC. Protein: CAWSQRGQGKGYEQYF.